What follows are 3 T cell receptor beta chains derived from one specimen sequenced in a study of Ad26.COV2.S vaccination and SARS-CoV-2 variants. Treatment noted: 15 to 20 received Ad26.COV2.S at low or high dose, single or two shots; roughly five received placebo; per-sample allocation not given. The samples were gathered on day 63 after the first injection of vaccine or placebo. The data were produced by immunoSEQ multiplex PCR, yet TCRdb's version contains in-frame clones alone and is incomplete. Among some 480,000 clones listed, roughly 89% were seen once. The sequences come from peripheral blood, collected in a trial of Ad26.COV2.S vaccine versus placebo. These receptors came from a person between 18 and 65 years old who received the Ad26.COV2.S COVID-19 vaccine or a placebo.

The chain carries TRBV28 and TRBJ2-5; D is ambiguous. V was clipped by 2 bases and J by 2 bases, with 3 bases between them. CDR1 is MDHEN and CDR2 is SYDVKM in the germline V gene. The CDR3 has 12 residues. The CDR3 bases are TGTGCCAGCAGTTTAAGTCAAGAGACCCAGTACTTC. Its translation: CASSLSQETQYF.

The rearrangement joins TRBV7-3 to TRBJ2-2, with D perhaps matching TRBD2 (5 bases). Germline CDR1 is SGHTA and CDR2 is FQGTGA. V dropped 6 bases and J dropped 8 bases, with 22 bases sitting between them. The CDR3 runs to 16 residues. The CDR3 region has the DNA TGTGCCAGCAGTCTAGAAACGGGAAGAGTAGAGGGGGAGCTGTTTTTT. Amino acids: CASSLETGRVEGELFF.

The V call is TRBV14, the J call TRBJ2-5; 11 nucleotides align to TRBD1. V gave up 2 bases and J gave up 2 bases; unmatched junction bases: 4. In germline, CDR1 is SGHDN, CDR2 FVKESK. The CDR3 consists of 16 residues. The CDR3 sequence: CASSQFGTGGQETQYF. The CDR3 DNA reads TGTGCCAGCAGCCAATTCGGGACAGGGGGTCAAGAGACCCAGTACTTC. Together with reference TRBV14 and TRBJ2-5, the CDR3 gives the full variable domain: EAGVTQFPSHSVIEKGQTVTLRCDPISGHDNLYWYRRVMGKEIKFLLHFVKESKQDESGMPNNRFLAERTGGTYSTLKVQPAELEDSGVYFCASSQFGTGGQETQYFGPGTRLLVL.